Following are 20 T cell receptor beta chains from one sample sequenced in a study of blood T cell repertoires in COVID-19. The data were produced by immunoSEQ multiplex PCR, yet TCRdb's version contains in-frame clones alone and is incomplete. The sample gives 65,000 or so clones, over 60% of which show up once; 6.4% is in the top ten. The source material was peripheral blood. Receptor source: a woman aged 50 to 60 with active or convalescent COVID-19.

This clone has a handful of counts. This chain links TRBV4-3 with TRBJ2-5; tentative D call: TRBD1 (6 bases). Trimming took off 1 base at V and 2 bases at J, with 8 bases between the two ends. The CDR3 is 14 residues long. Germline V gene sequence: CDR1 LGHNA, CDR2 YSLEER. The CDR3 sequence is CASSQVQGQETQYF. DNA of the CDR3: TGCGCCAGCAGCCAAGTTCAGGGGCAAGAGACCCAGTACTTC.

The V and J genes are TRBV6-2 or TRBV6-3 and TRBJ1-5, with D unclear. CDR1 is MNHEY and CDR2 is SVGEGT in the germline V gene. CDR3 length: 18 residues. V was clipped by 0 bases and J by 2 bases, with 17 bases between them. CDR3 nucleotides: TGTGCCAGCAGTTACTCGTGGGAGACAAAGGGCGGCAATCAGCCCCAGCATTTT. Protein product: CASSYSWETKGGNQPQHF.

This clone appeared once. This rearrangement joins TRBV6-1 to TRBJ2-1, with 8 positions matching TRBD2. V lost 2 bases, J lost 5 bases, and 8 bases stayed unmatched. The CDR3 is 16 amino acids. The germline V gene encodes CDR1 MNHNS and CDR2 SASEGT. CDR3 coding DNA: TGTGCCAGCAGTGAACGACAGCTAGCGGGCCACAATGAGCAGTTCTTC. This gives the protein CASSERQLAGHNEQFF.

This chain connects TRBV6-4 to TRBJ2-3, with TRBD1 identical over 7 bases. V shed 0 bases and J 3 bases; nucleotides not matched to a gene: 6. The CDR3 covers 16 residues. Germline V gene sequence: CDR1 MRHNA, CDR2 SNTAGT. The CDR3 reads CASSDSGGAGTDTQYF. CDR3 DNA sequence: TGTGCCAGCAGTGACTCAGGGGGCGCTGGAACAGATACGCAGTATTTT.

Comment on this clone: Within the sample, other DNA sequences also encode this same CDR3. CDR3 protein: CSAIQEYGYTF. The CDR3 region has the DNA TGCAGTGCTATCCAGGAATATGGCTACACCTTC. This chain joins TRBV20-1 and TRBJ1-2; D gene ambiguous. CDR3 length: 11 residues. CDR1 DFQATT and CDR2 SNEGSKA come from the germline V gene (reference sequence). Trimming left V 4 bases short and J 5 bases short, with 8 bases between.

In its sample, this clone ranks as medium-sized (0.01 to 0.1%). The chain recombines TRBV5-6 with TRBJ2-7; TRBD2 is a possible D gene (6 bases). V dropped 4 bases and J dropped 3 bases, with 11 bases sitting between them. CDR1 and CDR2 from the germline V gene are SGHDT and YYEEEE. This CDR3 is built from 13 residues. The CDR3, as DNA: TGTGCCAGCAGCCCTTACGGGGGCTACGAGCAGTACTTC. The encoded protein is CASSPYGGYEQYF. Filled out from reference TRBV5-6 and TRBJ2-7, the complete variable domain reads DAGVTQSPTHLIKTRGQQVTLRCSPKSGHDTVSWYQQALGQGPQFIFQYYEEEERQRGNFPDRFSGHQFPNYSSELNVNALLLGDSALYLCASSPYGGYEQYFGPGTRLTVT.

This chain connects TRBV5-5 to TRBJ1-2, with no clear D. Looked up from germline, CDR1 is SGHKS and CDR2 is YYEKEE (reference sequence). This CDR3 spans 14 amino acids. The V gene lost 0 bases and the J gene lost 2 bases, with 8 bases spanning the gap. The CDR3 DNA follows: TGTGCCAGCAGCTTGGCCCCACAGAACTATGGCTACACCTTC. Translated, it gives CASSLAPQNYGYTF. Using reference TRBV5-5 and TRBJ1-2 for the parts outside the CDR3, the full variable domain is DAGVTQSPTHLIKTRGQQVTLRCSPISGHKSVSWYQQVLGQGPQFIFQYYEKEERGRGNFPDRFSARQFPNYSSELNVNALLLGDSALYLCASSLAPQNYGYTFGSGTRLTVV.

The genes are TRBV15 and TRBJ1-3; TRBD1 matches 8 bases. J gave up 4 bases and V 1 base, and 6 bases lay outside the gene matches. Germline lookup yields CDR1 LNHNV and CDR2 YYDKDF (reference sequence). This CDR3 has 16 residues. The CDR3 nucleotides are TGTGCCACCAGCAGAGCCCCAGGGGGCTCGGGAAACACCATATATTTT. Residues: CATSRAPGGSGNTIYF.

The chain links TRBV6-5 to TRBJ1-1; D perhaps matches TRBD1 (5 bases). Germline lookup yields CDR1 MNHEY and CDR2 SVGAGI. Trimming removed 6 bases at V and 0 bases at J, with 11 bases between. The CDR3 covers 14 residues. DNA of the CDR3: TGTGCCAGCAGGGGACTGGCAATGAACACTGAAGCTTTCTTT. It encodes CASRGLAMNTEAFF.

This rearrangement joins TRBV24-1 to TRBJ2-3; 11 bases map to TRBD2. J lost 7 bases, V lost 2 bases, and 4 bases had no gene match. Germline values: CDR1 KGHDR, CDR2 SFDVKD. The CDR3 runs 15 residues. The CDR3 DNA sequence: TGTGCCACCAGTGATTGGCGACTAGCGGGAAATACGCAGTATTTT. Translating gives CATSDWRLAGNTQYF.

The chain combines TRBV3-1 (or the pseudogene TRBV3-2) with TRBJ2-7, with 8 bases that match TRBD2. V was pared by 4 bases and J by 1 base, with 3 bases of the junction left unmatched. Per the germline V gene, CDR1 is LGHDT and CDR2 is YNNKEL (reference sequence). This CDR3 is built from 14 residues. CDR3 DNA: TGTGCCAGCAGCCCGACTAGCGCTTCCTACGAGCAGTACTTC. Translation gives CASSPTSASYEQYF.

The chain has TRBV7-9 and TRBJ1-4; 8 bases agree with TRBD1. This CDR3 comprises 18 residues. The germline CDR1 and CDR2 sequences are SEHNR and FQNEAQ (reference sequence). V shed 7 bases and J 3 bases; nucleotides not matched to a gene: 16. Here the CDR3 DNA reads TGTGCCAGCATTTCGACGTCGACCAGGGGGCAGGCTAATGAAAAACTGTTTTTT. Its translation is CASISTSTRGQANEKLFF. Full variable domain (rest looked up from reference TRBV7-9 and TRBJ1-4): DTGVSQNPRHKITKRGQNVTFRCDPISEHNRLYWYRQTLGQGPEFLTYFQNEAQLEKSRLLSDRFSAERPKGSFSTLEIQRTEQGDSAMYLCASISTSTRGQANEKLFFGSGTQLSVL.

This clone occurred a few times. V gene TRBV30 combines with J gene TRBJ2-3; D is possibly TRBD2 (5 bases). CDR3 size: 12 residues. Trimming pared 5 bases from V and 3 bases from J, leaving 9 bases between. The germline gives CDR1 GTSNPN, CDR2 SVGIG (reference sequence). This CDR3 is CAWGPGTDTQYF. The CDR3 nucleotides read TGTGCCTGGGGTCCGGGGACAGATACGCAGTATTTT.

This chain uses TRBV19 with TRBJ2-7; TRBD1 might be the D (5 bases). The germline V gene has CDR1 LNHDA and CDR2 SQIVND (reference sequence). With 1 base removed from V and 5 bases from J, the gap between germline ends came to 15 bases. There are 15 residues in the CDR3. CDR3 residues: CASSIGTRLENEQYF. CDR3 bases: TGTGCCAGTAGTATAGGGACACGGCTCGAGAACGAGCAGTACTTC.

V is TRBV13 and J is TRBJ2-1; possibly TRBD2 for D (6 bases). Germline assignment: CDR1 PRHDT and CDR2 FYEKMQ (reference sequence). The ends were cut back, 8 bases at V and 3 bases at J, with 14 bases in the middle. This CDR3 is 14 amino acids long. The CDR3 sequence: CASRYRGNYNEQFF. The CDR3 DNA sequence: TGTGCCAGCCGGTATCGGGGGAACTACAATGAGCAGTTCTTC.

The chain joins TRBV7-2 to TRBJ1-1; a possible D gene is TRBD1 (6 bases). Deletions cut 5 bases from V and 4 bases from J, with 11 bases between. The CDR3 has 13 amino acids. Germline lookup yields CDR1 SGHTA and CDR2 FQGNSA. The CDR3 spells CASSLKGGTEAFF. DNA of the CDR3: TGTGCCAGCAGCCTGAAAGGGGGCACTGAAGCTTTCTTT.

This clone was detected only once. This chain joins TRBV6-7 and TRBJ1-6; 7 bases agree with TRBD1. TRBV6-7 is given ORF status, its function remaining uncertain. There are 17 residues in the CDR3. The J segment lost 2 bases and the V segment lost 2 bases, leaving 6 bases of the junction unmatched. For the CDR3, the DNA is TGTGCCAGCAGTTACCCCAGCACAGGGGCCTATAATTCACCCCTCCACTTT. It yields the protein CASSYPSTGAYNSPLHF.

The J gene is TRBJ1-5, the V gene TRBV7-2, with TRBD1 matching 9 bases. CDR1 and CDR2 (germline): SGHTA, FQGNSA. The J segment lost 5 bases and the V segment lost 1 base, leaving 0 bases of the junction unmatched. This CDR3 has 14 residues. In DNA form, the CDR3 reads TGTGCCAGCAGCTTAGACAGGGGGCATCAGCCCCAGCATTTT. Translation: CASSLDRGHQPQHF.

The chain couples TRBV5-1 to TRBJ1-2; D may be TRBD1 (6 bases). The CDR3 runs 15 residues. Per the germline V gene, CDR1 is SGHRS and CDR2 is YFSETQ. The V and J ends lost 3 bases and 2 bases respectively, with 14 bases between them. Written as DNA, the CDR3 is TGCGCCAGCAGCTCCAAGGTTACAGGGAACTATGGCTACACCTTC. The encoded protein is CASSSKVTGNYGYTF.

This clone was recorded a few times. V gene TRBV18 combines with J gene TRBJ1-1; unclear D gene. The V gene lost 2 bases and the J gene lost 5 bases, with 9 bases spanning the gap. CDR1 is KGHSH, CDR2 LQKENI, per germline. This CDR3 spans 13 amino acids. The CDR3 nucleotides are TGTGCCAGCTCACCAGAGGCCCCAACTGAAGCTTTCTTT. The encoded protein is CASSPEAPTEAFF.